These 27 T cell receptor beta chains were all obtained from the same sample, sequenced in a study of patients and donors after allogeneic stem cell transplantation (dated by TCRdb to the early 2020s). Preparation of the library involved RT-PCR. Sequencing instrument: NextSeq 550. TCRdb itself trimmed the public reads at Q25 with fastp, ran MiXCR and retained productive beta chains. Each entry is one CDR3 protein sequence, shown with its most common DNA and genes. The sample table holds 200,000 to 250,000 distinct CDR3 sequences, of which 14% were seen once. The biggest ten clones account for 11% of the sample. Specimen: blood, either unsorted or a sorted T cell fraction (not recorded which). The receptors here all came from a human donor who was either an allogeneic HSCT recipient or a stem cell or donor lymphocyte infusion donor (not recorded which). It is not recorded whose cells these are; they may come from a transplant donor.

This clonotype was found many times. The chain combines TRBV20-1 with TRBJ2-5; TRBD1 aligns across 11 bases. V lost 1 base to trimming and J lost 4 bases; unmatched junction nucleotides: 11. Germline V lookup: CDR1 DFQATT, CDR2 SNEGSKA (reference sequence). The CDR3 has 17 amino acids. The CDR3 DNA is TGCAGTGCTAGAGTTTCAGGGACAGGGGGAAGTGCAGAGACCCAGTACTTC. It specifies CSARVSGTGGSAETQYF.

In this sample, this clonotype turned up many times. The chain joins TRBV5-1 to TRBJ2-5; 9 positions match TRBD2. Trimming took 4 bases from V and 4 from J; bases not matched to a gene: 2. The CDR3 has 13 residues. CDR1 and CDR2 from the germline V gene are SGHRS and YFSETQ. CDR3 nucleotides: TGCGCCAGCAGCGTAGCGGGAGCAGAGACCCAGTACTTC. Protein: CASSVAGAETQYF.

The sample holds many counts of this clonotype. The rearrangement uses TRBV4-1 and TRBJ2-7, with D possibly being TRBD1 (5 bases). This CDR3 spans 15 amino acids. The V gene lost 4 bases and the J gene lost 2 bases, with 15 bases spanning the gap. The germline gives CDR1 MGHRA, CDR2 YSYEKL. The CDR3 spells CASSLLSQGAYEQYF. The DNA for the CDR3 is TGCGCCAGCAGCCTCCTTTCCCAGGGTGCCTACGAGCAGTACTTC.

In DNA form, the CDR3 reads TGCGCCAGCAGCCCTGGACAGGGTCATGCCTACGAGCAGTACTTC. Amino acids: CASSPGQGHAYEQYF. The chain links TRBV4-1 to TRBJ2-7; 8 bases line up with TRBD1. The junction had 7 bases not matched to a gene; V was cut back by 4 bases and J by 2 bases. Germline V CDR1 and CDR2: MGHRA, YSYEKL. The CDR3 sequence is 15 residues long.

This clonotype was detected only a few times. The chain is built from TRBV4-2 and TRBJ1-6; D is possibly TRBD1 (6 bases). There are 16 residues in the CDR3. CDR1 and CDR2 (germline): LGHNA, YNFKEQ. Trimming took off 0 bases at V and 9 bases at J, with 15 bases between the two ends. The CDR3 here is CASSQDKTGLASPLHF. The CDR3 DNA is TGTGCCAGCAGCCAAGATAAAACAGGGTTGGCTTCACCCCTCCACTTT.

This chain joins TRBV5-1 and TRBJ2-5, with TRBD2 matching over 9 bases. Germline V gives CDR1 SGHRS, CDR2 YFSETQ. V lost 0 bases to trimming and J lost 5 bases; unmatched junction nucleotides: 5. The CDR3 is 15 residues long. The CDR3 nucleotides are TGCGCCAGCAGCTTGGGACTAGCGGTACGGGAGACCCAGTACTTC. It yields the protein CASSLGLAVRETQYF. Based on the CDR3 plus reference TRBV5-1 and TRBJ2-5, the full variable domain is KAGVTQTPRYLIKTRGQQVTLSCSPISGHRSVSWYQQTPGQGLQFLFEYFSETQRNKGNFPGRFSGRQFSNSRSEMNVSTLELGDSALYLCASSLGLAVRETQYFGPGTRLLVL.

The chain combines TRBV30 with TRBJ2-1, with a tentative D call TRBD1 (6 bases). The CDR3 has 12 amino acids. V lost 0 bases, J lost 10 bases, and 10 bases lay in between. From germline, CDR1 is GTSNPN and CDR2 SVGIG (reference sequence). CDR3 DNA: TGTGCCTGGAGTGTACAGGGCGGCGAGCAGTTCTTC. Translation: CAWSVQGGEQFF.

The V call is TRBV11-1, the J call TRBJ1-1; 8 nucleotides agree with TRBD1. The length of the CDR3 is 15 residues. Germline lookup yields CDR1 SGHAT and CDR2 FQDESV (reference sequence). The ends lost 5 bases at V and 3 bases at J; junction bases unmatched: 8. The CDR3: CASSPRTGYDTEAFF. The CDR3 nucleotides read TGTGCCAGCAGCCCACGGACAGGGTATGACACTGAAGCTTTCTTT.

Only a few counts were recorded for this clonotype. CDR3 amino acids: CSARPVGSGEYQETQYF. The CDR3 DNA is TGCAGTGCCAGGCCAGTGGGTAGCGGAGAGTACCAAGAGACCCAGTACTTC. V usage is TRBV20-1 and J usage is TRBJ2-5, with D tentatively TRBD2 (6 bases). CDR1 is DFQATT, CDR2 SNEGSKA, per germline (reference sequence). The CDR3 contains 17 residues. The V and J ends lost 6 bases and 0 bases respectively, with 23 bases between them.

This chain joins TRBV5-5 and TRBJ2-6; tentative D call: TRBD2 (6 bases). The CDR3 is 16 amino acids. V gave up 5 bases and J gave up 2 bases, with 14 bases separating them. Per the germline V gene, CDR1 is SGHKS and CDR2 is YYEKEE (reference sequence). The CDR3 reads CASRLSGTAGANVLTF. CDR3 coding DNA: TGTGCCAGCAGGCTGTCTGGGACTGCTGGGGCCAACGTCCTGACTTTC.

The chain has TRBV19 and TRBJ1-5; D remains unclear. V gave up 7 bases and J gave up 7 bases, with 11 bases separating them. Germline CDR1 and CDR2: LNHDA and SQIVND (reference sequence). The length of the CDR3 is 12 residues. Here the CDR3 DNA reads TGTGCCAGTACGTCCGTGGGGCAGCCCCAGCATTTT. Translation gives CASTSVGQPQHF.

The rearrangement uses TRBV28 and TRBJ2-4; 7 positions agree with TRBD2. V trimming: 7 bases; J trimming: 6 bases; junction bases outside the gene matches: 9. The CDR3 covers 14 residues. The germline V gene encodes CDR1 MDHEN and CDR2 SYDVKM. CDR3 sequence reads: CASMGGGVGNIQYF. CDR3 nucleotides: TGTGCCAGCATGGGGGGAGGGGTTGGAAACATTCAGTACTTC.

V and J are TRBV5-4 and TRBJ2-5; possibly TRBD2 for D (5 bases). Trimming took 0 bases from V and 1 from J, leaving 10 bases between them. Germline V CDR1 and CDR2: SGHNT, YYREEE (reference sequence). The CDR3 extends over 15 amino acids. The CDR3 is CASSLEGEGQETQYF. CDR3 in DNA: TGTGCCAGCAGCTTGGAGGGTGAGGGCCAAGAGACCCAGTACTTC. The variable domain in full, completed from reference TRBV5-4 and TRBJ2-5, reads ETGVTQSPTHLIKTRGQQVTLRCSSQSGHNTVSWYQQALGQGPQFIFQYYREEENGRGNFPPRFSGLQFPNYSSELNVNALELDDSALYLCASSLEGEGQETQYFGPGTRLLVL.

This CDR3 reads CASSLPVVTTYNEQFF. In DNA form, the CDR3 reads TGTGCCAGCAGCTTACCGGTTGTTACGACTTACAATGAGCAGTTCTTC. The chain combines TRBV7-2 with TRBJ2-1; D ambiguous. Germline V lookup: CDR1 SGHTA, CDR2 FQGNSA. This CDR3 is 16 amino acids long. V was cut by 2 bases and J by 4 bases, with 15 bases left in between.

The V call is TRBV19, the J call TRBJ1-2; D is unresolved. Germline V gene lookup returns CDR1 LNHDA and CDR2 SQIVND (reference sequence). The V end lost 5 bases, the J end lost 5 bases, and 12 bases lay between the germline ends. The CDR3 has 13 amino acids. CDR3 in DNA: TGTGCCAGTAGTCCCACGAGCGGTTATGGCTACACCTTC. Its translation: CASSPTSGYGYTF.

In its sample, this clonotype was seen a few times. This chain joins TRBV5-4 and TRBJ2-3, with a tentative D call TRBD2 (6 bases). Germline assignment: CDR1 SGHNT and CDR2 YYREEE (reference sequence). V was cut by 2 bases and J by 6 bases, with 16 bases left in between. The CDR3 covers 15 residues. CDR3 nucleotides: TGTGCCAGCAGCTTCCCCGGGACTGCGGGGGATACGCAGTATTTT. Translated: CASSFPGTAGDTQYF.

Many counts were recorded for this clonotype. J is TRBJ1-1 and V is TRBV6-5; D perhaps matches TRBD1 (6 bases). Germline V CDR1 and CDR2: MNHEY, SVGAGI. V shed 1 base and J shed 7 bases, with 10 bases lying between them. The CDR3 is made up of 13 amino acids. In DNA, the CDR3 is TGTGCCAGCAGTTACTGGGACACTAATGAAGCTTTCTTT. As protein: CASSYWDTNEAFF.

This clonotype was seen many times. The genes are TRBV5-6 and TRBJ1-1, with D hard to call. Germline assignment: CDR1 SGHDT and CDR2 YYEEEE. The CDR3 loop spans 10 amino acids. The V and J ends lost 8 bases and 5 bases respectively, with 7 bases between them. The CDR3 DNA is TGTGCCAGAATCTGGACTGAAGCTTTCTTT. Protein product: CARIWTEAFF.

This clonotype occurred a few times. V is TRBV29-1 and J is TRBJ1-2; 7 nucleotides agree with TRBD1. Trimming removed 1 base from V and 4 bases from J; junction bases left unmatched: 9. The CDR3 consists of 15 residues. In germline, CDR1 is SQVTM, CDR2 ANQGSEA. CDR3 DNA: TGCAGCGTTGAAGGAGGGGGCAGGGGCGTCTATGGCTACACCTTC. This encodes CSVEGGGRGVYGYTF.

The V and J genes are TRBV11-2 and TRBJ1-1, with 7 bases fitting TRBD1. This CDR3 contains 15 residues. With V trimmed by 1 base and J by 7 bases, 9 bases remained unmatched. From germline, CDR1 is SGHAT and CDR2 FQNNGV. CDR3 amino acids: CASSLVLGRDSEAFF. The CDR3 DNA reads as TGTGCCAGCAGCTTAGTTTTGGGCAGGGACAGTGAAGCTTTCTTT.

This clonotype was found many times. The J gene is TRBJ2-7, the V gene TRBV18; no reliable D call. V lost 3 bases, J lost 6 bases, and 6 bases lay in between. CDR1 is KGHSH and CDR2 is LQKENI in the germline V gene. This CDR3 is built from 11 residues. The CDR3 DNA reads as TGTGCCAGCTCACCCGGTGGCGAGCAGTACTTC. Its protein is CASSPGGEQYF.

The V call is TRBV5-1, the J call TRBJ1-6, with 8 bases fitting TRBD1. The CDR3 is 20 residues long. Germline V gene lookup returns CDR1 SGHRS and CDR2 YFSETQ. V lost 4 bases and J lost 4; bases outside the gene matches: 19. The DNA for the CDR3 is TGCGCCAGCAGCCACGCATCTAGGGGGACAGGTCATAAATATAATTCACCCCTCCACTTT. Its protein product is CASSHASRGTGHKYNSPLHF.

This clonotype was counted ten times or more. The V and J genes are TRBV10-2 and TRBJ2-3, with TRBD1 as a possible D gene (6 bases). The CDR3 has 14 amino acids. Trimming took off 2 bases at V and 2 bases at J, with 8 bases between the two ends. The germline gives CDR1 WSHSY, CDR2 SAAADI. CDR3: CASSEGQPTDTQYF. The CDR3 DNA is TGCGCCAGCAGTGAGGGACAGCCCACAGATACGCAGTATTTT.

This chain connects TRBV6-1 to TRBJ1-5; D possibly corresponds to TRBD1 (5 bases). From germline, CDR1 is MNHNS and CDR2 SASEGT. Trimming stripped 1 base from V and 9 bases from J, with 13 bases between. CDR3 length: 14 residues. In nucleotides, the CDR3 is TGTGCCAGCAGTGAAGGCGGCGGGGCTCTGCCCCAGCATTTT. Translated: CASSEGGGALPQHF.

This chain connects TRBV14 to TRBJ2-1; TRBD2 agrees at 7 bases. Germline CDR1 reads SGHDN; CDR2 reads FVKESK. The CDR3 is made up of 17 amino acids. V gave up 0 bases and J gave up 3 bases; unmatched junction bases: 8. CDR3 in DNA: TGTGCCAGCAGCCAAGATCGGGGGGTTTGGGTCTACAATGAGCAGTTCTTC. It specifies CASSQDRGVWVYNEQFF.

The chain links TRBV3-1 to TRBJ2-3; D not resolved. The CDR3 totals 15 residues. Looked up from germline, CDR1 is LGHDT and CDR2 is YNNKEL (reference sequence). Between the trimmed V and J ends, which lost 2 bases and 2 bases, there was a span of 11 bases. CDR3 region: CASSQTNHYTDTQYF. The DNA of the CDR3 is TGTGCCAGCAGCCAAACGAATCACTACACAGATACGCAGTATTTT.

This clonotype was counted a few times. The J gene is TRBJ1-5, the V gene TRBV6-2 or TRBV6-3; D not certain. Per the germline V gene, CDR1 is MNHEY and CDR2 is SVGEGT. V was shortened by 8 bases and J by 4 bases, with 21 bases between the two germline ends. The CDR3 sequence is 16 residues long. The CDR3 protein is CASFYGGRLGNQPQHF. The CDR3 region has the DNA TGTGCCAGCTTTTACGGCGGGAGACTTGGGAATCAGCCCCAGCATTTT.